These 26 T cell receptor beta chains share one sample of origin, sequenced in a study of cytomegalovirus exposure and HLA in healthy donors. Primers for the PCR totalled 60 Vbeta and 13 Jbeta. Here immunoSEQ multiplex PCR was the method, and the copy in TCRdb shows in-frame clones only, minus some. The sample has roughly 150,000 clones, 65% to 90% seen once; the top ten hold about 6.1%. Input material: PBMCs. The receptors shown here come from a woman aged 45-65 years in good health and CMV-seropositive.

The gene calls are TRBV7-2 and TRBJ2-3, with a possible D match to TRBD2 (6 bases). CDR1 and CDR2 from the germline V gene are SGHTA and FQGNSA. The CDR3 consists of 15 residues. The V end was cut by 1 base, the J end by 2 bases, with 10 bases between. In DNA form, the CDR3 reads TGTGCCAGCAGCTTAGTCGGGGGACTCACAGATACGCAGTATTTT. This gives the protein CASSLVGGLTDTQYF.

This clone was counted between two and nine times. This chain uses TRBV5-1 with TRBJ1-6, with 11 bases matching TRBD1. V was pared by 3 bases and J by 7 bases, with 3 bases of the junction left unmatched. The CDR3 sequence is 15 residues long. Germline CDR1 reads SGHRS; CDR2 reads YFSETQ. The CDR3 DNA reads TGCGCCAGCAGCTCCGGGACAGGGGGAAATTCACCCCTCCACTTT. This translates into CASSSGTGGNSPLHF.

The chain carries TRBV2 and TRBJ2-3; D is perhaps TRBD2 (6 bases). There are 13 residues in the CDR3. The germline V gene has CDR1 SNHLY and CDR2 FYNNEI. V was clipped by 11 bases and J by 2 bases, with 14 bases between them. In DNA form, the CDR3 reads TGTGCCCTGGAGAGCGGGCCCACAGATACGCAGTATTTT. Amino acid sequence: CALESGPTDTQYF.

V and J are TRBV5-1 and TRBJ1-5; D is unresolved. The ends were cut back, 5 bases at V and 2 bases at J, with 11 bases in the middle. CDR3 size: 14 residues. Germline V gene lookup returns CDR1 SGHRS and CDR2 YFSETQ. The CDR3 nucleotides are TGCGCCAGCAGGCCATCCGGGGGCAATCAGCCCCAGCATTTT. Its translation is CASRPSGGNQPQHF.

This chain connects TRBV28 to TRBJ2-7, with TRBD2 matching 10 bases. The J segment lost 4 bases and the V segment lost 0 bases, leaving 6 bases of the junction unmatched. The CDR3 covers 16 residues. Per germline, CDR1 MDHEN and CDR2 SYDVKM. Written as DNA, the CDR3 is TGTGCCAGCAGTTTATGGGGCGCTAGCGGGGGATACGAGCAGTACTTC. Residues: CASSLWGASGGYEQYF.

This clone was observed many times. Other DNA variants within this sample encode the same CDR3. CDR3 coding DNA: TGTGCCAGCAGCCTGATAGCAACTAATGAAAAACTGTTTTTT. Amino acids: CASSLIATNEKLFF. The J gene is TRBJ1-4, the V gene TRBV5-6, with unresolved D. The CDR3 covers 14 residues. Trimming cost V 4 bases and J 0 bases, with 7 bases left between them. Germline CDR1 reads SGHDT; CDR2 reads YYEEEE.

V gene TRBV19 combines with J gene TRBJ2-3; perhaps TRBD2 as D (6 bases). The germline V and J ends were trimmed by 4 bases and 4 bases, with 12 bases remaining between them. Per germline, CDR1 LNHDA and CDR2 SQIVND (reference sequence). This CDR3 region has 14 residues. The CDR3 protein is CASSRASVADTQYF. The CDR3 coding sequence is TGTGCCAGTAGTAGAGCTAGCGTTGCAGATACGCAGTATTTT.

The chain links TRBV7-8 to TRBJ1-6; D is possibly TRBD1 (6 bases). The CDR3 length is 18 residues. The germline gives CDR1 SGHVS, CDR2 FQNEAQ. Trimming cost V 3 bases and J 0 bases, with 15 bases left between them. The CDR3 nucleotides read TGTGCCAGCAGCTTTGACCAGGGGACGAGCTCCTATAATTCACCCCTCCACTTT. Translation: CASSFDQGTSSYNSPLHF.

CDR3 DNA: TGTGCCAGCTCACCTCCACAGGGCATCTACGAGCAGTACTTC. It yields the protein CASSPPQGIYEQYF. The rearrangement uses TRBV18 and TRBJ2-7; D is perhaps TRBD1 (6 bases). The CDR3 is 14 residues long. The germline gives CDR1 KGHSH, CDR2 LQKENI. Between the trimmed V and J ends, which lost 3 bases and 3 bases, there was a span of 12 bases.

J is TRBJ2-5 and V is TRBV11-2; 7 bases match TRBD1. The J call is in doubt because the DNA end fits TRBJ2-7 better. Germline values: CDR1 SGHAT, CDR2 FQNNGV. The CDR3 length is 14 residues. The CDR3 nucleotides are TGTGCCAGCAGCCGCCAGGGGGAGACCTACGAGCAGTACTTC. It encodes CASSRQGETYEQYF.

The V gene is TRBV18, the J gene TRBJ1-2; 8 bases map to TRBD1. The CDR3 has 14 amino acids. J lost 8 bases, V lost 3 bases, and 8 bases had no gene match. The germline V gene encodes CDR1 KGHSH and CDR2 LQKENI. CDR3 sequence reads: CASSPDRVSEGYTF. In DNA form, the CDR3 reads TGTGCCAGCTCACCGGACAGGGTGTCGGAAGGCTACACCTTC.

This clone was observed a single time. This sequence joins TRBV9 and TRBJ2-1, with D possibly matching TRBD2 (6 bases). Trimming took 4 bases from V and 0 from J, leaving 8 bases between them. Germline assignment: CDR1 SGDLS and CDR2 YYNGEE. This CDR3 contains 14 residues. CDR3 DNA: TGTGCCAGCAGCCCCGGGAGCTCCTACAATGAGCAGTTCTTC. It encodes CASSPGSSYNEQFF.

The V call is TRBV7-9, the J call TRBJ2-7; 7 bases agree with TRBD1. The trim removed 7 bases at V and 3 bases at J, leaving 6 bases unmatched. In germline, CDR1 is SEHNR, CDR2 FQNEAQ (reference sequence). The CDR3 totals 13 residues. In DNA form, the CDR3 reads TGTGCCAGCAACCGGGACAGCTACTACGAGCAGTACTTC. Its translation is CASNRDSYYEQYF.

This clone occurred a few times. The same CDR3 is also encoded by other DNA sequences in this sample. The CDR3 sequence: CASSTREGLGEQYF. CDR3 nucleotide sequence: TGCGCCAGCAGCACCAGGGAGGGGCTCGGCGAGCAGTACTTC. V and J are TRBV4-1 and TRBJ2-7, with TRBD2 matching over 7 bases. With 5 bases clipped from V and 6 bases from J, the junction kept 10 bases outside the gene matches. Germline CDR1 reads MGHRA; CDR2 reads YSYEKL. The length of the CDR3 is 14 residues.

CDR3 bases: TGTGCCAGCAGTGACGGTCCCCTAGGGGTAAGGAACGAGCAGTACTTC. The encoded protein is CASSDGPLGVRNEQYF. The V call is TRBV6-1, the J call TRBJ2-7; the D gene is possibly TRBD1 (5 bases). Germline values: CDR1 MNHNS, CDR2 SASEGT. Trimming took 3 bases from V and 5 from J, leaving 20 bases between them. The CDR3 spans 16 residues.

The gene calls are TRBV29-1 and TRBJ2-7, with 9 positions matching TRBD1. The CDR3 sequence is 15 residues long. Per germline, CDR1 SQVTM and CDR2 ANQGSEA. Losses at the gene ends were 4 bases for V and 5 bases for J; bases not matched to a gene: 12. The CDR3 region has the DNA TGCAGCGTTGTAGGCCTCCACAGGGGGCAAAACGAGCAGTACTTC. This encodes CSVVGLHRGQNEQYF.

This chain's CDR3 is CAFRDSNYGYTF. CDR3 nucleotide sequence: TGTGCCTTCAGGGACTCTAACTATGGCTACACCTTC. The rearrangement joins TRBV30 to TRBJ1-2; D may be TRBD1 (5 bases). The CDR3 is 12 residues long. The germline gives CDR1 GTSNPN, CDR2 SVGIG (reference sequence). Trimming shortened V by 7 bases and J by 0 bases, and 9 bases separated the two germline ends.

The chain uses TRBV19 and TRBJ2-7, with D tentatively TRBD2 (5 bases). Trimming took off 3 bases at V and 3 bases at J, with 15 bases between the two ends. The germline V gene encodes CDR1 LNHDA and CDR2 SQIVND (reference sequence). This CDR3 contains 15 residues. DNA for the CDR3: TGTGCCAGTAGTATGGGTAGAGGGCGCCACTACGAGCAGTACTTC. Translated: CASSMGRGRHYEQYF.

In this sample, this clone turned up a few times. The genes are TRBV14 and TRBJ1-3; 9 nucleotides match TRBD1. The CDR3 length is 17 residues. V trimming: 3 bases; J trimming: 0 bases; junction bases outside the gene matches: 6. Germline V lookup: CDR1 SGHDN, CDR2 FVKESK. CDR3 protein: CASSQDRGTLSGNTIYF. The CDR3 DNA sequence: TGTGCCAGCAGCCAGGACAGGGGAACCCTCTCTGGAAACACCATATATTTT.

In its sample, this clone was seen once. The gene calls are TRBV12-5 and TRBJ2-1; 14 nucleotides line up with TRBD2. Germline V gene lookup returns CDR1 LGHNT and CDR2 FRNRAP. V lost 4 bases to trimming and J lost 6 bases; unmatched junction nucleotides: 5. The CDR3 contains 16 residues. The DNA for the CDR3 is TGTGCTAGTGGTTCGGGGGGGACTAGCGGGGGCAATGAGCAGTTCTTC. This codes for CASGSGGTSGGNEQFF.

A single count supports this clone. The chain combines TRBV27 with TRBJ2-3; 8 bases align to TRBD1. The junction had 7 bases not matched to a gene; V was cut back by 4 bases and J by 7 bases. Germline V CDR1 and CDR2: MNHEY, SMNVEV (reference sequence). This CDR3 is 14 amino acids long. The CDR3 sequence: CASSSGTGTNTQYF. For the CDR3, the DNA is TGTGCCAGCAGTTCCGGGACAGGCACTAATACGCAGTATTTT.

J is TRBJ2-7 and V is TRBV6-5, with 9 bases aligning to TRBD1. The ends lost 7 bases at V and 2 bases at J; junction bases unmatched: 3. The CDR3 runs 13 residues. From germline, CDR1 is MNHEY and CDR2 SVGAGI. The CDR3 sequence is CASTDRGAYEQYF. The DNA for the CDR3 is TGTGCCAGCACTGACAGGGGGGCCTACGAGCAGTACTTC.

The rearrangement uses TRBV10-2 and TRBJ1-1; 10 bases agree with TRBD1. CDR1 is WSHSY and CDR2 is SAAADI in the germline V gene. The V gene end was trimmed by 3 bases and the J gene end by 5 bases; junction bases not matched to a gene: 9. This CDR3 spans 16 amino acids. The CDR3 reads CASSDMGQGMGTEAFF. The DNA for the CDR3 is TGCGCCAGCAGTGATATGGGACAGGGGATGGGTACTGAAGCTTTCTTT.

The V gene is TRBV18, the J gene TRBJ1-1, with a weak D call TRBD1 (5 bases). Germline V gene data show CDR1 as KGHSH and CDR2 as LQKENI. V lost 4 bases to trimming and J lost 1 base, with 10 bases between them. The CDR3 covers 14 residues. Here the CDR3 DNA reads TGTGCCAGCTCACTGAAGGACAAGAACACTGAAGCTTTCTTT. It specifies CASSLKDKNTEAFF.

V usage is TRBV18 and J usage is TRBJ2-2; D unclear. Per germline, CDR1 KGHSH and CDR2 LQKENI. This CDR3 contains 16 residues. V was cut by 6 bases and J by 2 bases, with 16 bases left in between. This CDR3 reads CASSLLKTGNTGELFF. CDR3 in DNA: TGTGCCAGCTCCCTCCTCAAGACGGGTAACACCGGGGAGCTGTTTTTT.

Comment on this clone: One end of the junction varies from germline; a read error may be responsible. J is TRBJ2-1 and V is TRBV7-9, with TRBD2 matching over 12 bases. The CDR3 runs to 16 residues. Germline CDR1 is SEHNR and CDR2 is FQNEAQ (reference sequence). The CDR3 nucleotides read TGTTCCAGCAGCTTAGGGGCTAGCGGGGGGGCAAGTGAGCAGTTCTTC. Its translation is CSSSLGASGGASEQFF.